This entry lists 15 T cell receptor beta chains sequenced from one sample in a study of shared clonotypes between healthy human individuals. Naive CD8 cells lacked CD45RO, underwent positive selection for CCR7 and left out terminally differentiated effector memory CD45RA+ cells. Generated by immunoSEQ multiplex PCR, the TCRdb table keeps only in-frame clones and is missing some. The table lists about 700,000 clones, around 92% of them singletons. Sequenced material: naive CD8+ T cells sorted from blood. These receptors all come from a man aged 25-45 years in good health.

This chain joins TRBV28 and TRBJ2-7; tentatively, D is TRBD2 (5 bases). The length of the CDR3 is 15 residues. Germline values: CDR1 MDHEN, CDR2 SYDVKM. V lost 3 bases, J lost 1 base, and 13 bases lay in between. The CDR3 DNA is TGTGCCAGCAGTTTCGAGGGCTCGGGGTCCTACGAGCAGTACTTC. Residues: CASSFEGSGSYEQYF.

The chain uses TRBV9 and TRBJ1-2; possibly TRBD1 for D (5 bases). Trimming removed 4 bases from V and 8 bases from J, with 12 bases in between. Germline loops: CDR1 SGDLS, CDR2 YYNGEE. The CDR3 spans 12 residues. The DNA for the CDR3 is TGTGCCAGCAGCCACACGGACAACGGCTACACCTTC. Translating gives CASSHTDNGYTF.

In its sample, this clone was seen once. The chain has TRBV30 and TRBJ2-7, with TRBD2 matching 7 bases. Germline V gene lookup returns CDR1 GTSNPN and CDR2 SVGIG (reference sequence). With 4 bases clipped from V and 3 bases from J, the junction kept 6 bases outside the gene matches. The CDR3 extends over 13 amino acids. CDR3 DNA sequence: TGTGCCTGGACTTCACTAGCGAGCTACGAGCAGTACTTC. It encodes CAWTSLASYEQYF.

The V and J genes are TRBV4-3 and TRBJ2-7, with D possibly TRBD1 on 6 matching bases. From germline, CDR1 is LGHNA and CDR2 YSLEER. The CDR3 extends over 18 amino acids. The V and J ends lost 1 base and 0 bases respectively, with 19 bases between them. CDR3 nucleotides: TGCGCCAGCAGCCAAGGCGGCTTCGGGACATCTAGCTCCTACGAGCAGTACTTC. Amino acid sequence: CASSQGGFGTSSSYEQYF.

The chain joins TRBV7-6 to TRBJ2-1, with 9 bases lining up with TRBD1. Germline values: CDR1 SGHVS, CDR2 FNYEAQ. The J segment lost 3 bases and the V segment lost 4 bases, leaving 10 bases of the junction unmatched. This CDR3 is built from 17 residues. The CDR3 DNA sequence: TGTGCCAGCAGCTCCGGGACAGGGCAAATTTACTACAATGAGCAGTTCTTC. Translating it yields CASSSGTGQIYYNEQFF.

For this clone: This sample also contains other DNA sequences that code for the same CDR3. This chain links TRBV11-3 with TRBJ2-1, with D unresolved. CDR1 is SGHNT, CDR2 YENEEA, per germline. V was clipped by 5 bases and J by 5 bases, with 4 bases between them. The CDR3 totals 11 residues. The CDR3, as DNA: TGTGCCAGCAGCCTTGACAATGAGCAGTTCTTC. This encodes CASSLDNEQFF.

V usage is TRBV4-1 and J usage is TRBJ1-1, with D hard to call. The CDR3 runs to 16 residues. The germline V and J ends were trimmed by 4 bases and 2 bases, with 17 bases remaining between them. Per the germline V gene, CDR1 is MGHRA and CDR2 is YSYEKL. CDR3 in amino acids: CASSLQPGLVNTEAFF. CDR3 DNA: TGCGCCAGCAGCCTACAACCGGGGTTGGTCAACACTGAAGCTTTCTTT.

The chain has TRBV28 and TRBJ2-1; 8 bases are a match to TRBD2. Losses at the gene ends were 4 bases for V and 3 bases for J; bases not matched to a gene: 5. The CDR3 has 15 amino acids. Per the germline V gene, CDR1 is MDHEN and CDR2 is SYDVKM. The CDR3 DNA sequence: TGTGCCAGCAGTTCCGGGACTAGTGACTACAATGAGCAGTTCTTC. This sequence encodes CASSSGTSDYNEQFF.

This chain uses TRBV19 with TRBJ2-7, with 7 bases that match TRBD1. The length of the CDR3 is 14 residues. With 3 bases clipped from V and 3 bases from J, the junction kept 5 bases outside the gene matches. The V gene's germline CDR1 is LNHDA and CDR2 SQIVND (reference sequence). Written as DNA, the CDR3 is TGTGCCAGTAGTATTACAGGGGTTGTCTACGAGCAGTACTTC. Its translation is CASSITGVVYEQYF.

The chain combines TRBV7-9 with TRBJ2-1; 7 bases align to TRBD2. The germline CDR1 and CDR2 sequences are SEHNR and FQNEAQ (reference sequence). The trim removed 2 bases at V and 8 bases at J, leaving 6 bases unmatched. The CDR3 is 14 residues long. The CDR3 DNA is TGTGCCAGCAGCTTACGACCGGCGGGGGATGAGCAGTTCTTC. Translating gives CASSLRPAGDEQFF.

The gene calls are TRBV7-2 and TRBJ2-5; D gene unclear. This CDR3 has 14 amino acids. CDR1 is SGHTA and CDR2 is FQGNSA in the germline V gene. V lost 1 base and J 1 base, leaving 7 bases between the germline ends. CDR3 DNA sequence: TGTGCCAGCAGCTTAGGGCTATTCCAAGAGACCCAGTACTTC. Its protein is CASSLGLFQETQYF.

The chain uses TRBV9 and TRBJ2-5; 12 bases agree with TRBD2. The CDR3 length is 17 residues. After removal of 3 bases from V and 11 bases from J, the junction contained 17 bases not matched to a gene. Germline values: CDR1 SGDLS, CDR2 YYNGEE. The DNA for the CDR3 is TGTGCCAGCAGCGCCGCGAGATCTAGCGGGAGGGCCCTGGGTCAGTACTTC. It is translated as CASSAARSSGRALGQYF.

This chain uses TRBV4-1 with TRBJ1-2; D remains unclear. CDR1 and CDR2 from the germline V gene are MGHRA and YSYEKL. The CDR3 has 16 amino acids. With 0 bases removed from V and 0 bases from J, the gap between germline ends came to 11 bases. The CDR3 spells CASSQDPGRTNYGYTF. The DNA for the CDR3 is TGCGCCAGCAGCCAAGATCCGGGAAGGACTAACTATGGCTACACCTTC.

This clone is a singleton in its sample. This chain links TRBV15 with TRBJ2-1, with 9 bases fitting TRBD1. This CDR3 region has 20 residues. The trim removed 4 bases at V and 0 bases at J, leaving 16 bases unmatched. The germline CDR1 and CDR2 sequences are LNHNV and YYDKDF (reference sequence). The CDR3 nucleotides are TGTGCCACCAGCAACGGACAGGGGTCGTTAGAAAGGAGCTCCTACAATGAGCAGTTCTTC. It codes for CATSNGQGSLERSSYNEQFF.

V gene TRBV13 combines with J gene TRBJ1-4; 7 bases line up with TRBD1. CDR3 length: 15 residues. J was trimmed by 10 bases and V by 5 bases; bases with no gene match: 13. The germline V gene has CDR1 PRHDT and CDR2 FYEKMQ (reference sequence). The CDR3 spells CASSTPTGYPGKLFF. CDR3 nucleotide sequence: TGTGCCAGCAGCACCCCGACAGGGTACCCCGGAAAACTGTTTTTT.